Described below is a single T cell receptor (beta chain) sequence and its context. As yet, its antigen is unknown. The entry originates in a study of vaccination effects on CD4 cells after COVID-19. V lost 3 bases, J lost 8 bases, and 7 bases stayed unmatched. Germline V gene data show CDR1 as SGHNT and CDR2 as YYREEE (reference sequence). This CDR3 spans 14 amino acids. Assay used: immunoSEQ multiplex PCR; TCRdb lists only in-frame clones, some missing. Altogether tens of thousands of clones are present, roughly 72% being singletons, with the ten largest covering 4%. Ahead of sequencing, the ViraFEST assay grew antigen-specific CD4+ T cells using viral peptide pools. Isolating CD4+ T cells followed approximately nine days of culture. In the vaccine recipients, nucleocapsid antibodies were negative and there was no prior SARS-CoV-2 infection. Both day 3 and day 7 saw half the medium replaced with IL-2 medium.

This sample comprised CD4+ T cells from PBMCs cultured with HCoV-OC43 spike peptides, obtained before COVID-19 vaccination. As to subset: HCoV-OC43 spike overlapping peptide pool stimulation. The V call is TRBV5-4, the J call TRBJ1-4, with TRBD1 matching 7 bases. The sequence derives from a human donor who received a COVID-19 vaccine. CDR3 residues: CASSWTGFSEKLFF. Written as DNA, the CDR3 is TGTGCCAGCAGCTGGACAGGCTTTAGCGAAAAACTGTTTTTT.